This T cell receptor beta chain was identified in a study of blood T cell repertoires in COVID-19. About the study: Samples of COVID-19 (acute and convalescent) were obtained from the United States, Italy and Spain.

The CDR3 has 13 residues. The germline V gene encodes CDR1 KGHSH and CDR2 LQKENI. The V end lost 3 bases, the J end lost 6 bases, and 11 bases lay between the germline ends. In the study's own analysis: Amplification of reference gene primers was used by the study to estimate nucleated cell counts. The method was immunoSEQ multiplex PCR; TCRdb's version includes in-frame clones alone and lacks a portion of them. V, J and clone size derive from that table, while D and trimming were established from the DNA sequence. The sample lists 96,000 or so clones; about 90% were seen once. The Seattle site enrolled patients during active infection and followed them longitudinally.

The origin of this receptor is a human donor with COVID-19, enrolled during active disease. The donor label of this sample is uncertain. Sequences were obtained from peripheral blood. This chain connects TRBV18 to TRBJ1-2; D perhaps matches TRBD1 (6 bases). Written as DNA, the CDR3 is TGTGCCAGCTCACCTCAACACAGGGATGGCTACACCTTC. Translated: CASSPQHRDGYTF.